Below, one T cell receptor beta chain is given with its context. This sample is part of a study of blood T cell repertoires in COVID-19. For the study at large: Collection of acute and convalescent COVID-19 samples took place in the United States, Italy and Spain.

Study processing details: It was from reference gene primer amplification that nucleated cell counts were estimated. Sequencing was performed with immunoSEQ multiplex PCR; in TCRdb, only in-frame clones are kept and a portion is missing. V and J calls and clone size are given by that table; D and trimming were obtained from the DNA. The sample lists 150,000 to 200,000 clones, about 88% occurring once. The CDR3 has 21 amino acids. Germline CDR1 is LGHNT and CDR2 is FRNRAP. V was clipped by 3 bases and J by 0 bases; unmatched bases: 19. The chain links TRBV12-5 to TRBJ2-5; 10 nucleotides align to TRBD2. Sequencing was done on a sample of peripheral blood. This receptor was taken from a woman between 25 and 40 years old with active or convalescent COVID-19. CDR3 region: CASGFKTYMSSGSPYQETQYF. CDR3 bases: TGTGCTAGTGGTTTCAAAACTTATATGTCTAGCGGGAGCCCTTACCAAGAGACCCAGTACTTC.